A single sample gave rise to the 8 T cell receptor beta chains below, sequenced in a study of neoadjuvant anti-PD-1 for oral cavity cancer. Profiled with immunoSEQ multiplex PCR; TCRdb holds only in-frame clones, not every one. The sample consists of around 10,000 clones, roughly 61% of them appearing once. The time point is: after neoadjuvant nivolumab, at surgical resection. The specimen was tumor tissue, collected after nivolumab (anti-PD-1) treatment. These receptors were obtained from a person aged 35-79 years with oral cavity squamous cell carcinoma.

The CDR3 region is CASSLIRDTSDLFF. The CDR3 region has the DNA TGTGCCAGCAGTTTAATACGGGACACCTCAGATCTGTTTTTT. This chain links TRBV28 with TRBJ1-4; weak D call: TRBD1 (6 bases). The germline V and J ends were trimmed by 2 bases and 14 bases, with 18 bases remaining between them. Germline V gene data show CDR1 as MDHEN and CDR2 as SYDVKM. This CDR3 region has 14 residues. Combining the CDR3 with reference TRBV28 and TRBJ1-4 gives the whole variable domain DVKVTQSSRYLVKRTGEKVFLECVQDMDHENMFWYRQDPGLGLRLIYFSYDVKMKEKGDIPEGYSVSREKKERFSLILESASTNQTSMYLCASSLIRDTSDLFFGSGTQLSVL.

The CDR3 nucleotides are TGTGCCAGCAGTGTCTGGGAGTATGAGCAGTTCTTC. Amino acids: CASSVWEYEQFF. The rearrangement joins TRBV2 to TRBJ2-1; D is possibly TRBD2 (5 bases). V was shortened by 4 bases and J by 8 bases, with 9 bases between the two germline ends. The germline V gene encodes CDR1 SNHLY and CDR2 FYNNEI. This CDR3 spans 12 amino acids.

Notes on this clone: The junction departs from the called germline gene at one end, perhaps through a read error. The chain links TRBV7-7 to TRBJ2-5, with D uncertain. Per the germline V gene, CDR1 is SSHAT and CDR2 is FNYEAQ (reference sequence). There are 13 residues in the CDR3. The CDR3 protein is CASSLTPKETQYF. The DNA for the CDR3 is TGTGCTAGCAGCTTAACGCCGAAGGAGACCCAGTACTTC.

This chain uses TRBV5-4 with TRBJ2-2; no clear D gene. The V end was cut by 5 bases, the J end by 0 bases, with 17 bases between. CDR3 size: 17 residues. Germline V CDR1 and CDR2: SGHNT, YYREEE (reference sequence). The CDR3 coding sequence is TGTGCCAGCAGTCTGGGCTGGGCCTCTACGAACACCGGGGAGCTGTTTTTT. Residues: CASSLGWASTNTGELFF.

A few counts support this clone. The CDR3, as DNA: TGTGCCAGCAGTTCCACAGGGCCTGCCTATGGCTACACCTTC. Translated, it gives CASSSTGPAYGYTF. The chain carries TRBV6-5 and TRBJ1-2; weak D call: TRBD1 (6 bases). The CDR3 is made up of 14 amino acids. The ends were cut back, 4 bases at V and 4 bases at J, with 13 bases in the middle. The germline CDR1 and CDR2 sequences are MNHEY and SVGAGI.

The rearrangement links TRBV5-4 to TRBJ2-3; a possible D gene is TRBD2 (5 bases). Germline V gene sequence: CDR1 SGHNT, CDR2 YYREEE (reference sequence). This CDR3 is 14 amino acids long. The V end lost 8 bases, the J end lost 6 bases, and 19 bases lay between the germline ends. CDR3: CASHPAATKDTQYF. The CDR3 DNA sequence: TGTGCCAGTCATCCAGCGGCTACGAAGGATACGCAGTATTTT.

The chain links TRBV2 to TRBJ1-5; 8 bases fit TRBD1. The CDR3 contains 15 residues. Germline V gene sequence: CDR1 SNHLY, CDR2 FYNNEI. The V and J ends lost 3 bases and 3 bases, in that order; junction bases with no gene match: 4. CDR3 residues: CASSDWTGINQPQHF. The CDR3 DNA reads TGTGCCAGCAGTGATTGGACAGGGATCAATCAGCCCCAGCATTTT.

The chain employs TRBV27 and TRBJ2-3; TRBD2 might be the D (6 bases). Trimming removed 2 bases at V and 2 bases at J, with 11 bases between. CDR3 length equals 15 residues. Germline values: CDR1 MNHEY, CDR2 SMNVEV (reference sequence). CDR3 sequence: CASSLGGIYTDTQYF. CDR3 DNA sequence: TGTGCCAGCAGTTTAGGCGGGATATACACAGATACGCAGTATTTT.